A single sample gave rise to the 7 T cell receptor beta chains below, sequenced in a study of CD8 T cells in ankylosing spondylitis (dated by TCRdb to the late 2010s). The method was 5' RACE. Sequencing was carried out with an Illumina HiSeq 2500. Using fastp at Q25 and MiXCR, TCRdb reprocessed the public reads and kept productive beta chains. Here each entry gathers all rows of one CDR3 protein and keeps the most common genes and DNA. The sample table holds around 130,000 distinct CDR3 sequences, of which around 9% were seen once. The ten biggest clones cover approximately 3.4% of the sample. The sequenced material came from blood, either unsorted or a sorted T cell fraction (not recorded which). These receptors all come from a male donor with ankylosing spondylitis or in good health (not recorded which).

Many counts were recorded for this clonotype. The V and J genes are TRBV25-1 and TRBJ2-1; D gene unclear. The CDR3 is 14 amino acids. Germline CDR1 and CDR2: MGHDK and SYGVNS. Trimming left V 4 bases short and J 0 bases short, with 7 bases between. CDR3 nucleotides: TGTGCCAGCAGTGTCTTGAACTCCTACAATGAGCAGTTCTTC. Translating gives CASSVLNSYNEQFF.

This clonotype was counted a few times. J is TRBJ2-4 and V is TRBV11-2; 12 nucleotides line up with TRBD2. The CDR3 covers 20 residues. CDR1 is SGHAT, CDR2 FQNNGV, per germline. The V and J ends lost 0 bases and 9 bases, in that order; junction bases with no gene match: 18. The CDR3 sequence is CASSLEGASGRAPRVGIQYF. The CDR3 bases are TGTGCCAGCAGCTTAGAAGGGGCTAGCGGGAGGGCCCCCCGGGTGGGCATTCAGTACTTC. Full variable domain (missing parts from reference TRBV11-2 and TRBJ2-4): EAGVAQSPRYKIIEKRQSVAFWCNPISGHATLYWYQQILGQGPKLLIQFQNNGVVDDSQLPKDRFSAERLKGVDSTLKIQPAKLEDSAVYLCASSLEGASGRAPRVGIQYFGAGTRLSVL.

V gene TRBV12-3 or TRBV12-4 combines with J gene TRBJ2-1; 9 bases are shared with TRBD2. Trimming cost V 5 bases and J 8 bases; bases outside gene matches: 13. This CDR3 has 16 amino acids. CDR3 DNA sequence: TGTGCCAGCAGTCCGACCTTAGCGGGAGTCGGGGATGAGCAGTTCTTC. Translated, it gives CASSPTLAGVGDEQFF.

The table lists this clonotype with a few counts. The rearrangement joins TRBV7-3 to TRBJ2-3; no clear D. The germline V gene encodes CDR1 SGHTA and CDR2 FQGTGA. V gave up 8 bases and J gave up 2 bases, with 14 bases separating them. There are 14 residues in the CDR3. The CDR3, as DNA: TGTGCCAGCTCCTTTCGGGTAAACACAGATACGCAGTATTTT. Translation: CASSFRVNTDTQYF.

This clonotype was detected many times. The chain has TRBV28 and TRBJ2-7; D might be TRBD1 (5 bases). The length of the CDR3 is 17 residues. Germline CDR1 MDHEN, CDR2 SYDVKM. V dropped 2 bases and J dropped 3 bases, with 20 bases sitting between them. CDR3 in DNA: TGTGCCAGCAGTTTAGGTTTCTTCAGGGCAAGGGGCTACGAGCAGTACTTC. This translates into CASSLGFFRARGYEQYF.

There are many counts of this clonotype. The chain combines TRBV29-1 with TRBJ2-5, with D tentatively TRBD1 (6 bases). This CDR3 spans 11 amino acids. V lost 7 bases, J lost 3 bases, and 9 bases lay in between. The germline CDR1 and CDR2 sequences are SQVTM and ANQGSEA. The CDR3 here is CSGAGEETQYF. The CDR3 region has the DNA TGCAGCGGTGCAGGGGAAGAGACCCAGTACTTC.

This clonotype has at least ten counts. The rearrangement links TRBV20-1 to TRBJ2-1; 8 positions agree with TRBD2. The CDR3 has 14 amino acids. Germline CDR1 DFQATT, CDR2 SNEGSKA (reference sequence). J lost 8 bases, V lost 8 bases, and 14 bases had no gene match. Here the CDR3 reads CSSETSDQADEQFF. In nucleotides, the CDR3 is TGCAGTTCAGAGACTAGCGACCAAGCGGATGAGCAGTTCTTC.